These 16 T cell receptor beta chains came from one sample sequenced in a study of human thymus T cells. Produced via immunoSEQ multiplex PCR; TCRdb's table is partial and in-frame only. The sample yields 60,000 to 75,000 clones, 90% to 95% seen once. Resections were taken during corrective heart surgery, and the thymus tissue came from these. The specimen was thymus tissue. All receptors come from a girl in the first two years of life with a congenital heart defect but otherwise immunologically healthy.

The rearrangement links TRBV7-6 to TRBJ2-5; D gene unclear. Trimming took off 5 bases at V and 2 bases at J, with 3 bases between the two ends. CDR3 size: 11 residues. CDR1 and CDR2 from the germline V gene are SGHVS and FNYEAQ. CDR3 sequence (DNA): TGTGCCAGCAGCATGCAAGAGACCCAGTACTTC. Amino acid sequence: CASSMQETQYF.

The chain couples TRBV4-1 to TRBJ1-1, with D possibly being TRBD1 (6 bases). Germline values: CDR1 MGHRA, CDR2 YSYEKL. The CDR3 contains 13 residues. V was cut by 11 bases and J by 7 bases, with 20 bases left in between. The CDR3 sequence: CAVGRGKGGEAFF. The CDR3 coding sequence is TGCGCCGTCGGCCGGGGGAAAGGGGGTGAAGCTTTCTTT.

V gene TRBV18 combines with J gene TRBJ2-5, with D unresolved. From germline, CDR1 is KGHSH and CDR2 LQKENI. This CDR3 is built from 14 residues. Trimming left V 5 bases short and J 5 bases short, with 15 bases between. The CDR3 region has the DNA TGTGCCAGCTCAACTACCTTGGGGTTCGAGACCCAGTACTTC. Translation: CASSTTLGFETQYF. The full variable domain, completed using reference TRBV18 and TRBJ2-5, is NAGVMQNPRHLVRRRGQEARLRCSPMKGHSHVYWYRQLPEEGLKFMVYLQKENIIDESGMPKERFSAEFPKEGPSILRIQQVVRGDSAAYFCASSTTLGFETQYFGPGTRLLVL.

The V call is TRBV19, the J call TRBJ1-5; TRBD1 aligns across 8 bases. Per germline, CDR1 LNHDA and CDR2 SQIVND (reference sequence). The CDR3 sequence is 14 residues long. With V trimmed by 6 bases and J by 2 bases, 3 bases remained unmatched. The CDR3 DNA follows: TGTGCCAGTAGGGGACAGGTCGGCAATCAGCCCCAGCATTTT. Protein product: CASRGQVGNQPQHF.

This chain connects TRBV25-1 to TRBJ2-1; 9 bases match TRBD2. The ends lost 4 bases at V and 10 bases at J; junction bases unmatched: 8. The germline CDR1 and CDR2 sequences are MGHDK and SYGVNS. CDR3 length equals 14 residues. CDR3 protein: CASSGREGLREQFF. Here the CDR3 DNA reads TGTGCCAGCAGTGGGCGGGAGGGCCTACGGGAGCAGTTCTTC.

J is TRBJ2-2 and V is TRBV10-3; unclear D gene. CDR1 and CDR2 from the germline V gene are ENHRY and SYGVKD. Trimming shortened V by 6 bases and J by 0 bases, and 5 bases separated the two germline ends. The CDR3 runs to 13 residues. DNA of the CDR3: TGTGCCATCAGGGCACCGAACACCGGGGAGCTGTTTTTT. This encodes CAIRAPNTGELFF.

The chain uses TRBV25-1 and TRBJ2-1; D is perhaps TRBD2 (5 bases). This CDR3 contains 14 residues. V lost 8 bases and J 7 bases, leaving 18 bases between the germline ends. Germline V gives CDR1 MGHDK, CDR2 SYGVNS. The CDR3 nucleotides read TGTGCCAGCGGACTGCCCGGAATACCTAATGAGCAGTTCTTC. The encoded protein is CASGLPGIPNEQFF.

The chain employs TRBV12-5 and TRBJ1-2; D ambiguous. The germline V gene encodes CDR1 LGHNT and CDR2 FRNRAP. The CDR3 totals 14 residues. Trimming left V 6 bases short and J 6 bases short, with 17 bases between. The CDR3 protein is CASGPPGRIDGYTF. The DNA for the CDR3 is TGTGCTAGTGGACCGCCCGGACGGATCGATGGCTACACCTTC.

The CDR3 reads CASRSLEEKTEAFF. CDR3 nucleotide sequence: TGTGCCAGCAGATCATTGGAGGAGAAGACTGAAGCTTTCTTT. This rearrangement joins TRBV27 to TRBJ1-1; D call uncertain. Deletions cut 6 bases from V and 5 bases from J, with 16 bases between. CDR3 length: 14 amino acids. The germline V gene has CDR1 MNHEY and CDR2 SMNVEV (reference sequence).

The V and J genes are TRBV7-7 and TRBJ2-2, with D unclear. From germline, CDR1 is SSHAT and CDR2 FNYEAQ (reference sequence). This CDR3 has 13 amino acids. Trimming stripped 3 bases from V and 5 bases from J, with 7 bases between. The CDR3 sequence: CASSFGVTGELFF. The DNA for the CDR3 is TGTGCCAGCAGCTTTGGAGTAACCGGGGAGCTGTTTTTT.

The rearrangement uses TRBV18 and TRBJ2-1, with 8 nucleotides matching TRBD1. This CDR3 contains 18 residues. The V gene's germline CDR1 is KGHSH and CDR2 LQKENI. The trim removed 0 bases at V and 8 bases at J, leaving 15 bases unmatched. The CDR3 region is CASSPPRDRHLTLDEQFF. In DNA, the CDR3 is TGTGCCAGCTCACCACCCCGGGACAGGCATCTCACCCTCGATGAGCAGTTCTTC.

V usage is TRBV19 and J usage is TRBJ2-6, with D hard to call. Germline V gene data show CDR1 as LNHDA and CDR2 as SQIVND (reference sequence). Trimming pared 5 bases from V and 4 bases from J, leaving 6 bases between. This CDR3 comprises 13 residues. The CDR3, as DNA: TGTGCCAGTAGTGTACAGGGGGCCAACGTCCTGACTTTC. Translation gives CASSVQGANVLTF.

The genes are TRBV6-1 and TRBJ1-2; TRBD1 matches at 9 bases. Germline CDR1 and CDR2: MNHNS and SASEGT. The CDR3 covers 13 residues. V lost 6 bases to trimming and J lost 6 bases; unmatched junction nucleotides: 5. The CDR3 loop reads CASSHRTGDGYTF. The CDR3 nucleotides are TGTGCCAGCAGCCACAGGACAGGGGATGGCTACACCTTC.

This CDR3 is CAITPSGRDEQYF. DNA of the CDR3: TGTGCCATCACCCCTAGCGGGAGGGACGAGCAGTACTTC. The chain recombines TRBV10-3 with TRBJ2-7; the match to TRBD2 covers 12 bases. Germline V lookup: CDR1 ENHRY, CDR2 SYGVKD. The CDR3 is 13 residues long. Trimming removed 7 bases from V and 5 bases from J; junction bases left unmatched: 3.

The genes are TRBV5-1 and TRBJ1-1; no firm D call. Looked up from germline, CDR1 is SGHRS and CDR2 is YFSETQ. This CDR3 region has 16 residues. V lost 0 bases to trimming and J lost 1 base, with 13 bases between them. CDR3 bases: TGCGCCAGCAGCTTGGGTCTCCTCAATTCGAACACTGAAGCTTTCTTT. It codes for CASSLGLLNSNTEAFF.

The gene calls are TRBV7-2 and TRBJ2-1; the D call may be TRBD1 or TRBD2 (5 bases each). Germline V CDR1 and CDR2: SGHTA, FQGNSA. Deletions cut 1 base from V and 6 bases from J, with 10 bases between. This CDR3 has 14 amino acids. CDR3 region: CASSLVSGTNEQFF. Here the CDR3 DNA reads TGTGCCAGCAGCTTAGTATCAGGGACCAATGAGCAGTTCTTC.